A single sample is the source of the 22 T cell receptor beta chains below, sequenced in a study of OX40 agonist ivuxolimab in advanced cancers. This table comes from immunoSEQ multiplex PCR, and its TCRdb copy is limited to in-frame clones, with some not included. Of 20,000 to 25,000 clones in the sample, about nine tenths were seen once. This sample comprised CD4+ or CD8+ T cells sorted from blood, obtained in a trial of the OX40 agonist ivuxolimab. The receptors shown here come from an adult with an advanced solid tumor such as melanoma, head and neck, liver or kidney cancer.

The chain combines TRBV4-1 with TRBJ2-7, with TRBD2 matching 9 bases. V shed 2 bases and J 0 bases; nucleotides not matched to a gene: 8. The V gene's germline CDR1 is MGHRA and CDR2 YSYEKL. This CDR3 has 17 residues. CDR3 region: CASSQYPAGGSSYEQYF. CDR3 in DNA: TGCGCCAGCAGCCAATACCCGGCGGGGGGGAGCTCCTACGAGCAGTACTTC.

The gene calls are TRBV27 and TRBJ2-5; TRBD1 agrees at 8 bases. TRBJ2-7 explains the end of the DNA better; the J call may be wrong. Germline-derived CDR1 and CDR2 are MNHEY and SMNVEV (reference sequence). The CDR3 consists of 14 residues. CDR3 amino acids: CASSLAGGFSEQYF. The CDR3 region has the DNA TGTGCCAGCAGTTTGGCAGGGGGCTTCTCCGAGCAGTACTTC.

This clone has a handful of counts. This rearrangement joins TRBV19 to TRBJ2-1; the D is unclear. Germline values: CDR1 LNHDA, CDR2 SQIVND (reference sequence). The CDR3 runs to 17 residues. V lost 5 bases and J 2 bases, leaving 19 bases between the germline ends. The CDR3 sequence: CASSVQPTPSPYNEQFF. CDR3 bases: TGTGCCAGTAGTGTACAACCGACCCCATCCCCCTACAATGAGCAGTTCTTC. The variable domain in full, with the rest retrieved from reference TRBV19 and TRBJ2-1, is DGGITQSPKYLFRKEGQNVTLSCEQNLNHDAMYWYRQDPGQGLRLIYYSQIVNDFQKGDIAEGYSVSREKKESFPLTVTSAQKNPTAFYLCASSVQPTPSPYNEQFFGPGTRLTVL.

The V gene is TRBV21-1, the J gene TRBJ2-7; the table gives TRBD2 as D, unverified against the DNA. TRBV21-1 is given as a pseudogene. CDR3 length equals 15 residues. The CDR3 bases are TGTGCCAGCAGCAAAGTTACTAGCGGTCCCTACGAGCAGTACTTC. Its translation is CASSKVTSGPYEQYF.

CDR3 sequence: CASSLGMTRNHRAYEQYF. The DNA for the CDR3 is TGTGCCAGCAGCTTAGGCATGACAAGGAATCATAGAGCCTACGAGCAGTACTTC. The V call is TRBV11-3, the J call TRBJ2-7, with unresolved D. V shed 1 base and J shed 2 bases, with 21 bases lying between them. The V gene's germline CDR1 is SGHNT and CDR2 YENEEA. The CDR3 is 18 amino acids.

The V call is TRBV30, the J call TRBJ2-1, with 8 bases fitting TRBD2. CDR1 is GTSNPN, CDR2 SVGIG, per germline (reference sequence). The length of the CDR3 is 14 residues. Trimming took 4 bases from V and 9 from J; bases not matched to a gene: 11. CDR3 loop: CAWNTPGTRSEQFF. CDR3 coding DNA: TGTGCCTGGAATACCCCCGGGACTAGGAGTGAGCAGTTCTTC.

The CDR3 DNA reads TGCAGCGTGGCGGGACAGGGGGGCTACGAGCAGTACTTC. Translation gives CSVAGQGGYEQYF. The V and J genes are TRBV29-1 and TRBJ2-7; 11 nucleotides align to TRBD1. Germline CDR1 SQVTM, CDR2 ANQGSEA. The length of the CDR3 is 13 residues. Trimming at V came to 6 bases and at J to 3 bases, leaving 4 bases not matched to a gene.

This sequence joins TRBV2 and TRBJ2-3; 8 nucleotides agree with TRBD1. Trimming at V came to 2 bases and at J to 5 bases, leaving 6 bases not matched to a gene. Germline V CDR1 and CDR2: SNHLY, FYNNEI. CDR3 length: 15 residues. CDR3: CASSERQGARDTQYF. For the CDR3, the DNA is TGTGCCAGCAGTGAACGCCAGGGGGCAAGAGATACGCAGTATTTT.

This clone was seen only a few times. The J gene is TRBJ1-2, the V gene TRBV27; 9 nucleotides align to TRBD1. The CDR3 sequence is 14 residues long. Per the germline V gene, CDR1 is MNHEY and CDR2 is SMNVEV (reference sequence). J was trimmed by 6 bases and V by 4 bases; bases with no gene match: 6. For the CDR3, the DNA is TGTGCCAGCAGTTCGGCACAGGGGGCGGATGGCTACACCTTC. Translating gives CASSSAQGADGYTF.

The rearrangement uses TRBV7-9 and TRBJ2-7, with D perhaps matching TRBD2 (6 bases). The CDR3 consists of 12 residues. V lost 1 base and J lost 9, with 10 bases in between. CDR1 and CDR2 (germline): SEHNR, FQNEAQ (reference sequence). CDR3 DNA sequence: TGTGCCAGCAGCTTAGAAGGAGGGGTGCAGTACTTC. The encoded protein is CASSLEGGVQYF.

The V gene is TRBV7-3, the J gene TRBJ1-6, with 9 bases identical to TRBD1. This CDR3 is built from 15 residues. With 2 bases clipped from V and 7 bases from J, the junction kept 3 bases outside the gene matches. Germline CDR1 SGHTA, CDR2 FQGTGA. The CDR3: CASSLQGTGNSPLHF. CDR3 nucleotide sequence: TGTGCCAGCAGCTTACAAGGGACAGGGAATTCACCCCTCCACTTT.

V and J are TRBV2 and TRBJ2-7; the match to TRBD2 covers 9 bases. This CDR3 contains 18 residues. Germline lookup yields CDR1 SNHLY and CDR2 FYNNEI. J gave up 3 bases and V 1 base, and 13 bases lay outside the gene matches. The CDR3, as DNA: TGTGCCAGCAGTGAAGACGGGACTAGCAAAACAATCGACTACGAGCAGTACTTC. Translation: CASSEDGTSKTIDYEQYF.

The chain employs TRBV7-3 and TRBJ2-5, with D possibly matching TRBD2 (6 bases). CDR3 length: 13 residues. V was trimmed by 2 bases and J by 2 bases, leaving 6 bases between them. Germline assignment: CDR1 SGHTA and CDR2 FQGTGA. The CDR3, as DNA: TGTGCCAGCAGCTTAGGGGGGCAAGAGACCCAGTACTTC. This encodes CASSLGGQETQYF.

This sequence joins TRBV21-1 and TRBJ2-1; the listed D gene, TRBD2, was not tested against the DNA. TRBV21-1 is deemed a pseudogene. CDR3 length: 17 residues. CDR3 loop: CASSNRRSGNGYNEQFF. The CDR3 DNA is TGTGCCAGCAGCAACAGAAGGTCGGGGAATGGGTACAATGAGCAGTTCTTC.

The chain employs TRBV19 and TRBJ2-5; 9 bases line up with TRBD1. V lost 10 bases and J lost 5; bases outside the gene matches: 11. In germline, CDR1 is LNHDA, CDR2 SQIVND (reference sequence). The CDR3 consists of 14 residues. The CDR3 DNA sequence: TGTGCCACTACCCCGACAGGGGGTTCCGAGACCCAGTACTTC. Translating gives CATTPTGGSETQYF. Drawing the rest from reference TRBV19 and TRBJ2-5, the complete variable domain is DGGITQSPKYLFRKEGQNVTLSCEQNLNHDAMYWYRQDPGQGLRLIYYSQIVNDFQKGDIAEGYSVSREKKESFPLTVTSAQKNPTAFYLCATTPTGGSETQYFGPGTRLLVL.

This clone was seen a single time. The CDR3 is CASSLGRTSSNQPQHF. CDR3 in DNA: TGTGCCAGCAGTTTAGGGAGGACGAGTAGCAATCAGCCCCAGCATTTT. This chain joins TRBV6-6 and TRBJ1-5; D unresolved. Per the germline V gene, CDR1 is MNHNY and CDR2 is SVGAGI (reference sequence). The CDR3 consists of 16 residues. Deletions cut 4 bases from V and 0 bases from J, with 13 bases between.

The sample holds a few counts of this clone. CDR3 region: CASGDREHSPLHF. In DNA form, the CDR3 reads TGCGCCAGCGGAGACAGGGAACATTCACCCCTCCACTTT. The chain carries TRBV23-1 and TRBJ1-6, with 7 bases matching TRBD1. TRBV23-1 falls under the ORF class, with uncertain function. The junction had 6 bases not matched to a gene; V was cut back by 8 bases and J by 8 bases. This CDR3 is built from 13 residues.

The chain uses TRBV5-1 and TRBJ2-1; D gene ambiguous. Germline V gene sequence: CDR1 SGHRS, CDR2 YFSETQ. The CDR3 is made up of 15 amino acids. V lost 0 bases, J lost 0 bases, and 7 bases lay in between. The CDR3 loop reads CASSLGGASYNEQFF. CDR3 sequence (DNA): TGCGCCAGCAGCTTGGGTGGAGCCTCCTACAATGAGCAGTTCTTC.

The chain recombines TRBV28 with TRBJ2-3; D might be TRBD1 (6 bases). Trimming took off 5 bases at V and 2 bases at J, with 11 bases between the two ends. The CDR3 totals 14 residues. Germline CDR1 and CDR2: MDHEN and SYDVKM. The CDR3 DNA follows: TGTGCCAGCAGTCCCCCAGGGGTCACAGATACGCAGTATTTT. This sequence encodes CASSPPGVTDTQYF.

J is TRBJ2-5 and V is TRBV18, with D possibly matching TRBD1 (5 bases). Germline CDR1 reads KGHSH; CDR2 reads LQKENI. Trimming left V 4 bases short and J 5 bases short, with 11 bases between. This CDR3 has 13 amino acids. The CDR3, as DNA: TGTGCCAGCTCACGGGTATCAGGGGAGACCCAGTACTTC. Protein: CASSRVSGETQYF.

J is TRBJ1-3 and V is TRBV2, with TRBD1 matching over 8 bases. V lost 5 bases and J lost 0; bases outside the gene matches: 3. This CDR3 has 15 residues. From germline, CDR1 is SNHLY and CDR2 FYNNEI. The CDR3 reads CASSPDRGSGNTIYF. The CDR3, as DNA: TGTGCCAGCAGTCCCGACAGGGGCTCTGGAAACACCATATATTTT.

V gene TRBV7-6 combines with J gene TRBJ1-4; D gene uncertain. V shed 2 bases and J shed 8 bases, with 15 bases lying between them. The CDR3 covers 15 residues. Per the germline V gene, CDR1 is SGHVS and CDR2 is FNYEAQ. In DNA form, the CDR3 reads TGTGCCAGCAGCTTAATGGGCTCGCAGCGGGAAAAACTGTTTTTT. Its protein is CASSLMGSQREKLFF.